These 11 T cell receptor beta chains share one sample of origin, sequenced in a study of regulatory T cells in long-lasting Graves disease. Time point of the sample: persistent/refractory GD, antithyroid drugs over 5 years with positive TRAb. Following extraction of RNA from PBMCs, that RNA was used to make the TCR library. Sequencing libraries for TCR beta were prepared with iRepertoire HTBI primers and Arm-PCR of CDR3 regions. One entry per CDR3 protein results from TCRdb running MiXCR on the multiplex PCR reads. The data hold hundreds of thousands of distinct CDR3 sequences, with around 30% observed a single time. Here the sequenced sample was peripheral blood mononuclear cells (PBMCs), taken when the disease was refractory, from a patient treated with antithyroid drugs. These receptors were taken from a female donor with Graves disease.

There are many counts of this clonotype. The chain is built from TRBV6-1 and TRBJ1-2, with a possible D match to TRBD1 (6 bases). CDR1 and CDR2 from the germline V gene are MNHNS and SASEGT. With 7 bases removed from V and 0 bases from J, the gap between germline ends came to 12 bases. The CDR3 has 14 residues. The CDR3 bases are TGTGCCAGCAATTCAGGGGAATCTAACTATGGCTACACCTTC. It yields the protein CASNSGESNYGYTF.

Only a few counts were recorded for this clonotype. This chain uses TRBV6-1 with TRBJ2-5, with 7 bases identical to TRBD2. With V trimmed by 6 bases and J by 3 bases, 4 bases remained unmatched. The length of the CDR3 is 13 residues. The germline V gene encodes CDR1 MNHNS and CDR2 SASEGT. This chain's CDR3 is CASRPAGEETQYF. The CDR3 region has the DNA TGTGCCAGCAGACCTGCGGGGGAAGAGACCCAGTACTTC.

On this clonotype: Since the CDR3 does not end with the conserved phenylalanine or tryptophan, this likely comes from a read error. V and J are TRBV19 and TRBJ1-5; D is possibly TRBD1 (6 bases). The germline V gene has CDR1 LNHDA and CDR2 SQIVND (reference sequence). The CDR3 has 14 residues. V lost 4 bases to trimming and J lost 5 bases, with 12 bases between them. The CDR3 region is CASSRGQRYQPQHL. The CDR3, as DNA: TGTGCCAGTAGTAGAGGACAGCGATATCAGCCCCAGCATCTT.

In its sample, this clonotype was seen many times. V is TRBV30 and J is TRBJ2-7; TRBD2 matches 10 bases. V trimming: 2 bases; J trimming: 2 bases; junction bases outside the gene matches: 12. Germline values: CDR1 GTSNPN, CDR2 SVGIG (reference sequence). The CDR3 spans 17 residues. The CDR3 bases are TGTGCCTGGAGTAGGCCCCCGCGACTAGCGGGTACCTACGAGCAGTACTTC. Translating it yields CAWSRPPRLAGTYEQYF.

The chain recombines TRBV27 with TRBJ2-7; 10 positions agree with TRBD1. Germline V gene sequence: CDR1 MNHEY, CDR2 SMNVEV (reference sequence). The CDR3 is 16 residues long. Trimming at V came to 5 bases and at J to 3 bases, leaving 10 bases not matched to a gene. The CDR3 region is CASSPSGGDRGYEQYF. The CDR3 DNA follows: TGTGCCAGCAGTCCTTCCGGGGGGGACAGGGGCTACGAGCAGTACTTC.

V and J are TRBV25-1 and TRBJ1-1, with no clear D. Germline V gives CDR1 MGHDK, CDR2 SYGVNS. There are 12 residues in the CDR3. The germline V and J ends were trimmed by 7 bases and 6 bases, with 12 bases remaining between them. In DNA, the CDR3 is TGTGCCAGCACCCAGGACTTTTCTGAAGCTTTCTTT. Protein sequence: CASTQDFSEAFF. Full variable domain (rest looked up from reference TRBV25-1 and TRBJ1-1): EADIYQTPRYLVIGTGKKITLECSQTMGHDKMYWYQQDPGMELHLIHYSYGVNSTEKGDLSSESTVSRIRTEHFPLTLESARPSHTSQYLCASTQDFSEAFFGQGTRLTVV.

The sample holds one count of this clonotype. The chain is built from TRBV29-1 and TRBJ1-2, with a possible D match to TRBD1 (6 bases). Germline V gene lookup returns CDR1 SQVTM and CDR2 ANQGSEA. V lost 3 bases to trimming and J lost 7 bases, with 12 bases between them. CDR3 length: 12 amino acids. As DNA, the CDR3 is TGCAGCGTTGAGCTGTGGGGGCTTGGCTACACCTTC. This encodes CSVELWGLGYTF.

This clonotype showed up just a few times. The chain uses TRBV29-1 and TRBJ2-7, with TRBD1 matching over 7 bases. Germline CDR1 reads SQVTM; CDR2 reads ANQGSEA. There are 11 residues in the CDR3. Losses at the gene ends were 6 bases for V and 4 bases for J; bases not matched to a gene: 3. CDR3 DNA sequence: TGCAGCGTAAAGACAGGGTACGAGCAGTACTTC. It is translated as CSVKTGYEQYF.

The table lists this clonotype with a few counts. The chain carries TRBV30 and TRBJ1-2, with TRBD1 matching over 9 bases. With V trimmed by 8 bases and J by 3 bases, 4 bases remained unmatched. Germline CDR1 reads GTSNPN; CDR2 reads SVGIG (reference sequence). This CDR3 contains 12 residues. The CDR3 DNA reads as TGTGCCCGAGACAGGGGGTACTATGGCTACACCTTC. Its protein is CARDRGYYGYTF.

This clonotype was observed a few times. The V gene is TRBV29-1, the J gene TRBJ1-2, with D perhaps matching TRBD1 (6 bases). The V gene's germline CDR1 is SQVTM and CDR2 ANQGSEA. The CDR3 is 14 amino acids. V dropped 3 bases and J dropped 2 bases, with 13 bases sitting between them. The CDR3 coding sequence is TGCAGCGTTGAGGAGGACAGTTTCAACTATGGCTACACCTTC. This gives the protein CSVEEDSFNYGYTF.

This rearrangement joins TRBV30 to TRBJ1-6; TRBD1 might be the D (6 bases). Trimming cost V 4 bases and J 2 bases, with 18 bases left between them. There are 17 residues in the CDR3. CDR1 is GTSNPN and CDR2 is SVGIG in the germline V gene (reference sequence). CDR3: CAWTPQGIFPYNSPLHF. The CDR3 coding sequence is TGTGCCTGGACCCCGCAGGGGATATTCCCCTATAATTCACCCCTCCACTTT. The variable domain in full, completed from reference TRBV30 and TRBJ1-6, reads SQTIHQWPATLVQPVGSPLSLECTVEGTSNPNLYWYRQAAGRGLQLLFYSVGIGQISSEVPQNLSASRPQDRQFILSSKKLLLSDSGFYLCAWTPQGIFPYNSPLHFGNGTRLTVT.